The source of this TCR beta chain is a study of vaccination effects on CD4 cells after COVID-19. Study results and limitations: The study found that only 1 of 255 vaccine-induced clones from healthy vaccinees cross-reacted with common cold coronaviruses.

In the case of this clone: What it recognizes is unknown.

Data came from immunoSEQ multiplex PCR; TCRdb stores just in-frame clones and leaves some out. Here the sample spans 55,000 to 75,000 clones, more than 70% being singletons. Germline V CDR1 and CDR2: MNHEY, SVGAGI. The length of the CDR3 is 11 residues. Trimming shortened V by 6 bases and J by 12 bases, and 13 bases separated the two germline ends. Expansion of antigen-specific CD4+ T cells with viral peptide pools was carried out by the ViraFEST assay before sequencing. Scientists isolated CD4+ T cells after a roughly nine-day culture period ended. The study found no prior SARS-CoV-2 infection in the vaccine recipients, who tested negative for nucleocapsid antibodies.

The receptor was isolated from a human donor who received a COVID-19 vaccine. This rearrangement joins TRBV6-5 to TRBJ2-3, with a weak D call TRBD1 (6 bases). Sample: CD4+ T cells from PBMCs cultured with HCoV-NL63 spike peptides, taken before COVID-19 vaccination. The CDR3 DNA follows: TGTGCCAGCAGAAGCAGGGGAGCCCAGTATTTT. Amino acid sequence: CASRSRGAQYF.